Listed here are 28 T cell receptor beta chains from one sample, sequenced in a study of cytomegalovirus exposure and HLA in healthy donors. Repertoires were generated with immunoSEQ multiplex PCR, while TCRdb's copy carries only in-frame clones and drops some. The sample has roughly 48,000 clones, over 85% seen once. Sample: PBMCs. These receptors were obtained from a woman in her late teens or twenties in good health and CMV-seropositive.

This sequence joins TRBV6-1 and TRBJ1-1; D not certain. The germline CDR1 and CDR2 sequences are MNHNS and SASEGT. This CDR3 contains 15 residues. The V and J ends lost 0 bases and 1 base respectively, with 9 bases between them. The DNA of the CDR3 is TGTGCCAGCAGTGAAGCGGAGGAGGGGAACACTGAAGCTTTCTTT. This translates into CASSEAEEGNTEAFF.

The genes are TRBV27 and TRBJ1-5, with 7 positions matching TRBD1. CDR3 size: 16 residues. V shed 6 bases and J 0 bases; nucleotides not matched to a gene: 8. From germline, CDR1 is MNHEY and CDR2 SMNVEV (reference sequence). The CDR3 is CASSPRGPYSNQPQHF. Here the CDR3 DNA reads TGTGCCAGCAGCCCAAGGGGGCCCTATAGCAATCAGCCCCAGCATTTT.

The CDR3 DNA reads TGTGCCAGCAGTGAAAGCGCGGACTCTGGAAACACCATATATTTT. Protein product: CASSESADSGNTIYF. The chain uses TRBV6-1 and TRBJ1-3; no clear D. Looked up from germline, CDR1 is MNHNS and CDR2 is SASEGT. This CDR3 has 15 amino acids. Trimming removed 2 bases from V and 0 bases from J, with 8 bases in between.

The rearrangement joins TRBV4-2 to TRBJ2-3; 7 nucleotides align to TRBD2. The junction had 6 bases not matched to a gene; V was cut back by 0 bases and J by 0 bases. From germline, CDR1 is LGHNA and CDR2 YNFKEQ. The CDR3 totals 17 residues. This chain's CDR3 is CASSQDHRGVSTDTQYF. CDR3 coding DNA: TGTGCCAGCAGCCAAGATCATCGGGGGGTAAGCACAGATACGCAGTATTTT.

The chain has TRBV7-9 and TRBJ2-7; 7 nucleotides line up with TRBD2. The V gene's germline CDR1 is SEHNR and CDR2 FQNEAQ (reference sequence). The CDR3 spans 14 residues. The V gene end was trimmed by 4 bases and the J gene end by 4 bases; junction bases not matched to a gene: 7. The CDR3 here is CASSSGLVAYEQYF. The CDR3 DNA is TGTGCCAGCAGCTCAGGACTAGTTGCGTACGAGCAGTACTTC.

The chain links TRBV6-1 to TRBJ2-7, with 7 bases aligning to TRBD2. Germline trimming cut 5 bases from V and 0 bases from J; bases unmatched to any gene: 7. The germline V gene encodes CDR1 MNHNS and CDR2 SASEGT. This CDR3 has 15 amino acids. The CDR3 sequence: CASSHEASGSYEQYF. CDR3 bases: TGTGCCAGCAGTCACGAGGCTAGCGGCTCCTACGAGCAGTACTTC.

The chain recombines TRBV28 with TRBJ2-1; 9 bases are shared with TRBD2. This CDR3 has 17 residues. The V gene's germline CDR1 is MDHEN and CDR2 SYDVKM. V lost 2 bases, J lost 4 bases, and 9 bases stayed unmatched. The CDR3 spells CASSLHGSGRFYNEQFF. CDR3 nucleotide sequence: TGTGCCAGCAGTTTACATGGAAGCGGGAGGTTTTACAATGAGCAGTTCTTC.

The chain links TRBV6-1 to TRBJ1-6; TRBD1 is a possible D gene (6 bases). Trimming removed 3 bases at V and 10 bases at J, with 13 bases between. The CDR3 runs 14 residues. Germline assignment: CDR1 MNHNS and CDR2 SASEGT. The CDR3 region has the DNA TGTGCCAGCAGTGACAGGGGAAAGGGGTCACCCCTCCACTTT. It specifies CASSDRGKGSPLHF.

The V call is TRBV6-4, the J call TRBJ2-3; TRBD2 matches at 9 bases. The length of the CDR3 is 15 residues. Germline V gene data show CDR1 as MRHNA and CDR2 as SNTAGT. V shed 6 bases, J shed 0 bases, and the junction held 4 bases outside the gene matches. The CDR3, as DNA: TGTGCCAGCAGGAAGCGGGGGGCCAGCACAGATACGCAGTATTTT. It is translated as CASRKRGASTDTQYF.

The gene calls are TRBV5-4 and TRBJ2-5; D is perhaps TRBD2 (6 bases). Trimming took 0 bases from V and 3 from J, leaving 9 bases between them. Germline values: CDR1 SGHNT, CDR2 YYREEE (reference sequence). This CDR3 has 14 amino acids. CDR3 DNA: TGTGCCAGCAGCTTGGGGACTACAGAAGAGACCCAGTACTTC. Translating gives CASSLGTTEETQYF.

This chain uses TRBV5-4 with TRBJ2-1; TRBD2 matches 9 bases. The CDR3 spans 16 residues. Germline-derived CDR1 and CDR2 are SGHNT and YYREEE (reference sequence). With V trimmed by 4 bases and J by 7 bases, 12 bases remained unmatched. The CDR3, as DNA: TGTGCCAGCAGCCGGGGGGGGCTAGCGGGAAATAATGAGCAGTTCTTC. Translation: CASSRGGLAGNNEQFF. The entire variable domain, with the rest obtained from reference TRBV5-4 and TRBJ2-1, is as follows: ETGVTQSPTHLIKTRGQQVTLRCSSQSGHNTVSWYQQALGQGPQFIFQYYREEENGRGNFPPRFSGLQFPNYSSELNVNALELDDSALYLCASSRGGLAGNNEQFFGPGTRLTVL.

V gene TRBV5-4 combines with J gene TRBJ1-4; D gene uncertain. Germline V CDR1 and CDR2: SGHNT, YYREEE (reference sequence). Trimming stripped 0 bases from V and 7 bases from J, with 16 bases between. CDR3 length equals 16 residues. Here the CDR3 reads CASSLGGIVGGEKLFF. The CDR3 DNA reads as TGTGCCAGCAGCTTGGGGGGAATTGTGGGAGGTGAAAAACTGTTTTTT.

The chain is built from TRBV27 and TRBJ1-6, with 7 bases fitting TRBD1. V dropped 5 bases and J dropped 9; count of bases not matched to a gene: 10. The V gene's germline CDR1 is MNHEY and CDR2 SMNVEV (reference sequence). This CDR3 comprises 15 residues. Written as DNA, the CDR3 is TGTGCCAGCAGTCAAGACAGGGTGGGGATTTCACCCCTCCACTTT. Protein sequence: CASSQDRVGISPLHF.

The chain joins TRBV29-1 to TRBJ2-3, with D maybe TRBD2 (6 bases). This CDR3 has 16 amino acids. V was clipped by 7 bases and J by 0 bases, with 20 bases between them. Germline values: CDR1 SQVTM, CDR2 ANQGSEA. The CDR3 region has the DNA TGCAGCGGGGGGGATAGCGGAACCTTTAGCACAGATACGCAGTATTTT. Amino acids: CSGGDSGTFSTDTQYF.

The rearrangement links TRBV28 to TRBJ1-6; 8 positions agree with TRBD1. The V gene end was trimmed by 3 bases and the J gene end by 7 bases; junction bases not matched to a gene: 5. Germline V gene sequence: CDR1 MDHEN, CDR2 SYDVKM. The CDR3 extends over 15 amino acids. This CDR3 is CASSFQGARNSPLHF. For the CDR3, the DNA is TGTGCCAGCAGTTTTCAGGGGGCACGGAATTCACCCCTCCACTTT.

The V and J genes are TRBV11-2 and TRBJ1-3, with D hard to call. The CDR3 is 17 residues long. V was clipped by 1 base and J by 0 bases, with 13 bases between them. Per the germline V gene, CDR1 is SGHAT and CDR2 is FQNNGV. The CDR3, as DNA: TGTGCCAGCAGCTTAGGGTCCGGAGGTCTCTCTGGAAACACCATATATTTT. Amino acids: CASSLGSGGLSGNTIYF.

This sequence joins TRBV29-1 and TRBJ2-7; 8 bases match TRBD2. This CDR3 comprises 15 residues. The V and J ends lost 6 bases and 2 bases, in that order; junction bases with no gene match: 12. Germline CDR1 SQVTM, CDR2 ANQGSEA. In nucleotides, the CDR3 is TGCAGCGTGGAACCGGGAGGGGTCAGACCCTACGAGCAGTACTTC. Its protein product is CSVEPGGVRPYEQYF.

The DNA for the CDR3 is TGTGCCAGCAGCCCCGAGGGGGCCAATTCACCCCTCCACTTT. Amino acids: CASSPEGANSPLHF. The gene calls are TRBV28 and TRBJ1-6; 7 bases map to TRBD1. There are 14 residues in the CDR3. The germline V gene has CDR1 MDHEN and CDR2 SYDVKM. The ends lost 6 bases at V and 7 bases at J; junction bases unmatched: 6.

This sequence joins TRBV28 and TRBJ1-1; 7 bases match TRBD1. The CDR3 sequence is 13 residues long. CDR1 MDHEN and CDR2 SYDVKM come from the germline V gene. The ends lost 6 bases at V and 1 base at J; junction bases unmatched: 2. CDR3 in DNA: TGTGCCAGCAGCCCAGGGGGGAACACTGAAGCTTTCTTT. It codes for CASSPGGNTEAFF.

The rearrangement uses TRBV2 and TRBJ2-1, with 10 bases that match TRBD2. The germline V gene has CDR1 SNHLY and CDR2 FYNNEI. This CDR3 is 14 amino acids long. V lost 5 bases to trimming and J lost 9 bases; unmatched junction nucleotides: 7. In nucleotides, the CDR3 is TGTGCCAGCAGTCTGCTAGCGGGAGTGGGTGAGCAGTTCTTC. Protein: CASSLLAGVGEQFF.

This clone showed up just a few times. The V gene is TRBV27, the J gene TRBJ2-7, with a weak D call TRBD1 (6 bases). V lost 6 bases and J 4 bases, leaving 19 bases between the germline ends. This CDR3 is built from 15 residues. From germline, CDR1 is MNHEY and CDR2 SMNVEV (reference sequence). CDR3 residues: CASRTGFVSPYEQYF. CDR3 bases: TGTGCCAGCAGAACAGGGTTCGTATCCCCTTACGAGCAGTACTTC.

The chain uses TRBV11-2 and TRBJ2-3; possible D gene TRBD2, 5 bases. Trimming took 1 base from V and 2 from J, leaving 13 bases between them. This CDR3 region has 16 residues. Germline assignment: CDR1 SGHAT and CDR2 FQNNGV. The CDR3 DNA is TGTGCCAGCAGCTTAGCAGCTAGCAGCAACACAGATACGCAGTATTTT. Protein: CASSLAASSNTDTQYF.

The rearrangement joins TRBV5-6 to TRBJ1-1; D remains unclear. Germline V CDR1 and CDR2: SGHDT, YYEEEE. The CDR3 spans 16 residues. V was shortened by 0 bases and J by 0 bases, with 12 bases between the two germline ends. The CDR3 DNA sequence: TGTGCCAGCAGCTTGGCTGGGCCTATGATGAACACTGAAGCTTTCTTT. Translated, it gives CASSLAGPMMNTEAFF.

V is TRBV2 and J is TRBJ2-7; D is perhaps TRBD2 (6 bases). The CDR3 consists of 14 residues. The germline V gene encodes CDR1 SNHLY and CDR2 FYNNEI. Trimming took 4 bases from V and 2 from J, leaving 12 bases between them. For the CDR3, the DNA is TGTGCCAGCAGTGGGGCACTAGCACCCTACGAGCAGTACTTC. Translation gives CASSGALAPYEQYF.

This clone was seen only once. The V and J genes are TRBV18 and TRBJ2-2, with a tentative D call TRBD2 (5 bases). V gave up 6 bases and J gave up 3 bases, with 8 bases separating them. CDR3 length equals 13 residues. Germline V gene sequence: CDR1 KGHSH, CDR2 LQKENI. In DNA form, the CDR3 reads TGTGCCAGCTCCCGGCGGGACACCGGGGAGCTGTTTTTT. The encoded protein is CASSRRDTGELFF.

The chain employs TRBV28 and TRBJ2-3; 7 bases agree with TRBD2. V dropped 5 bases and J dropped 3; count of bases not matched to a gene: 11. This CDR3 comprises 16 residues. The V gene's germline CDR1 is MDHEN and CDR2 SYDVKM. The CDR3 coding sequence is TGTGCCAGCAGTGGTTCGGGCGGGAGATTAACAGATACGCAGTATTTT. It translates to CASSGSGGRLTDTQYF.

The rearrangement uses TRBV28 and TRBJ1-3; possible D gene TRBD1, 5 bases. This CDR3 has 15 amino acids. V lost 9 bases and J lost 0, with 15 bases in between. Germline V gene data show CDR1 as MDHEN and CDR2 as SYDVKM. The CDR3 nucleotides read TGTGCCAGTTATCCGGGGGGAAACTCTGGAAACACCATATATTTT. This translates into CASYPGGNSGNTIYF.

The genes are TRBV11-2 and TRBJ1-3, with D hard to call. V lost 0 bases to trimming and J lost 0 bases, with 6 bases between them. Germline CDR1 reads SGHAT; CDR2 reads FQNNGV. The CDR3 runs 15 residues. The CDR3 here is CASSLEAGSGNTIYF. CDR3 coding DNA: TGTGCCAGCAGCTTAGAAGCAGGCTCTGGAAACACCATATATTTT.